This TCR beta chain was recovered during a study of T cells in Graves' hyperthyroidism and ophthalmopathy. Amplification yielded TCR beta CDR3 regions, with RNA transcripts as the source. During a first-round RT-PCR of the TCR CDR3, the HTBI primer set was used. TCRdb ran MiXCR on the multiplex PCR reads and lists one entry per CDR3 protein. This table has around 280,000 distinct CDR3 sequences, roughly an eighth appearing once. Study-wide results and limits: Ophthalmopathy was identified by the model a median about seven months ahead of onset. Most clonotypes expanded in thyroid above 0.001 were likewise present in blood.

Uncontrolled infections, other autoimmune diseases, pregnancy or lactation led to exclusion of patients. PBMCs were derived from 7.5 to 10 ml fresh peripheral blood. This clonotype occurred many times. The antigen remains undetermined. Sequencing used blood. This TCR came from a woman between 40 and 55 years old with Graves' hyperthyroidism.

The CDR3 here is CASRGDRSQETQYF. The CDR3 region has the DNA TGTGCCAGCAGAGGGGACAGGAGTCAAGAGACCCAGTACTTC. The chain uses TRBV2 and TRBJ2-5, with 8 bases matching TRBD1. V lost 6 bases to trimming and J lost 2 bases; unmatched junction nucleotides: 5. Germline loops: CDR1 SNHLY, CDR2 FYNNEI. The CDR3 is 14 amino acids.